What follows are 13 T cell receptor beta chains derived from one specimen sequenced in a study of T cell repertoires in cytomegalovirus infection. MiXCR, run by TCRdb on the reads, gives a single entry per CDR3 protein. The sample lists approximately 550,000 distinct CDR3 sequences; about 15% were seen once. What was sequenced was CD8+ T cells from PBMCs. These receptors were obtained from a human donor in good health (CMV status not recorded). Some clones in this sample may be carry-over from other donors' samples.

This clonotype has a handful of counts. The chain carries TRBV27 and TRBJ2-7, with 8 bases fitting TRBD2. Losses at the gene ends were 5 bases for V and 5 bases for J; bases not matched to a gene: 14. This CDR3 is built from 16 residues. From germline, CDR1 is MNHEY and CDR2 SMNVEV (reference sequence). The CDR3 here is CASSLEIGRARHEQYF. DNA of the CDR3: TGTGCCAGCAGTCTGGAGATCGGGAGGGCCAGACACGAGCAGTACTTC.

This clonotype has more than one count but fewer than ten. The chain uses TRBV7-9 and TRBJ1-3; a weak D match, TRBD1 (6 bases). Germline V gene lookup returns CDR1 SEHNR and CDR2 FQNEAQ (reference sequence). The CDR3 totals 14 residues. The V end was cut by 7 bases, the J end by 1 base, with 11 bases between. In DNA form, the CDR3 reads TGTGCCAGCACCCCAGGGGTGTCTGGAAACACCATATATTTT. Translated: CASTPGVSGNTIYF. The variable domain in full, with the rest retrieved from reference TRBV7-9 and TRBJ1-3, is DTGVSQNPRHKITKRGQNVTFRCDPISEHNRLYWYRQTLGQGPEFLTYFQNEAQLEKSRLLSDRFSAERPKGSFSTLEIQRTEQGDSAMYLCASTPGVSGNTIYFGEGSWLTVV.

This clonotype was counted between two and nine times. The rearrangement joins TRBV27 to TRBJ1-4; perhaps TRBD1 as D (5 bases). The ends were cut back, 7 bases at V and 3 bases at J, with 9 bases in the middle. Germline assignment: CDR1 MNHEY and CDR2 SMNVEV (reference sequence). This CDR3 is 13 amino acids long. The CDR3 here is CASKGQPNEKLFF. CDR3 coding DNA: TGTGCCAGCAAGGGGCAGCCTAATGAAAAACTGTTTTTT.

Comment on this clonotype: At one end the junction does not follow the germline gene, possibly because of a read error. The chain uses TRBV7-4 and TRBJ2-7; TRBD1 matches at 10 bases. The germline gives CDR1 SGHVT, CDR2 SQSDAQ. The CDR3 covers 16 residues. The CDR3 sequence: CASSTTDRGHPYDQYF. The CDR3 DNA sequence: TGTGCCAGCAGCACCACAGACAGGGGGCATCCCTACGATCAGTACTTC.

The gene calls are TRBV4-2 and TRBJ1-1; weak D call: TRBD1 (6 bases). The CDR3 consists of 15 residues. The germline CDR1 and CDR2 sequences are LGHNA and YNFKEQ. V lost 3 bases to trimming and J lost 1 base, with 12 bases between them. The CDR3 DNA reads TGTGCCAGCAGCCAGATACAGGGTAAGAACACTGAAGCTTTCTTT. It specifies CASSQIQGKNTEAFF.

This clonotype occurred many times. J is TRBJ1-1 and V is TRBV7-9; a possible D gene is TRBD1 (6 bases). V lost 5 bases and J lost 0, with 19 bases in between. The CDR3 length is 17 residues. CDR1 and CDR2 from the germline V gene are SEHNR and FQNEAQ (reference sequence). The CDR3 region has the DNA TGTGCCAGCAGCCAGACGGGACAAGGGTTGCTGAACACTGAAGCTTTCTTT. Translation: CASSQTGQGLLNTEAFF.

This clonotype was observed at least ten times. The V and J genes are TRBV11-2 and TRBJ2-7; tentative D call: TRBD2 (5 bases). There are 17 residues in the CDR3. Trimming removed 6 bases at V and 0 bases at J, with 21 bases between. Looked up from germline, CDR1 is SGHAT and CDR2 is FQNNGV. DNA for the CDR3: TGTGCCAGCAGTTCGCCCCGGTTGGAGGTCCTCTCCTACGAGCAGTACTTC. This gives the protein CASSSPRLEVLSYEQYF. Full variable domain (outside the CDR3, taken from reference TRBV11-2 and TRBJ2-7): EAGVAQSPRYKIIEKRQSVAFWCNPISGHATLYWYQQILGQGPKLLIQFQNNGVVDDSQLPKDRFSAERLKGVDSTLKIQPAKLEDSAVYLCASSSPRLEVLSYEQYFGPGTRLTVT.

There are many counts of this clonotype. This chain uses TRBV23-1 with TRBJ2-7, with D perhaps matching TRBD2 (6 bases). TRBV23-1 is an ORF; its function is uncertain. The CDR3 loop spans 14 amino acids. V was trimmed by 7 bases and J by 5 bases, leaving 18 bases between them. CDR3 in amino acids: CASTSEGSQHEQYF. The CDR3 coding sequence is TGCGCCAGCACCTCGGAGGGAAGTCAACACGAGCAGTACTTC.

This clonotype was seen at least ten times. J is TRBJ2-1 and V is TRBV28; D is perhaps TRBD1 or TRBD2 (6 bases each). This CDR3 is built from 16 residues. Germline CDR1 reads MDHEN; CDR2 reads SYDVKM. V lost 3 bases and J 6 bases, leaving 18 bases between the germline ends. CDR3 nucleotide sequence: TGTGCCAGCAGTTTCCCGACACCGGGGGCCTTCAATGAGCAGTTCTTC. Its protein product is CASSFPTPGAFNEQFF. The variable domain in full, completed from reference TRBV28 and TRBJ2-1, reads DVKVTQSSRYLVKRTGEKVFLECVQDMDHENMFWYRQDPGLGLRLIYFSYDVKMKEKGDIPEGYSVSREKKERFSLILESASTNQTSMYLCASSFPTPGAFNEQFFGPGTRLTVL.

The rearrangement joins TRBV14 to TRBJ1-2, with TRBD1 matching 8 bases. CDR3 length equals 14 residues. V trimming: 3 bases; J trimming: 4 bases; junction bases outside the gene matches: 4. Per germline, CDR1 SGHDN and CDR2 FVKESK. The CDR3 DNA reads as TGTGCCAGCAGCCATAGGACAGGGAGCTATGGCTACACCTTC. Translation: CASSHRTGSYGYTF.

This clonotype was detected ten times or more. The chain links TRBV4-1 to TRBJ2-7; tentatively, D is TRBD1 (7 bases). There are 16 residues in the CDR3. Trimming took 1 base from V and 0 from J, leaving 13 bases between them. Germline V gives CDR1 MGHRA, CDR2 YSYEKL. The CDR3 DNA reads TGCGCCAGCAGCCAAGGCAGGGGGGACGGCTCCTACGAGCAGTACTTC. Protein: CASSQGRGDGSYEQYF.

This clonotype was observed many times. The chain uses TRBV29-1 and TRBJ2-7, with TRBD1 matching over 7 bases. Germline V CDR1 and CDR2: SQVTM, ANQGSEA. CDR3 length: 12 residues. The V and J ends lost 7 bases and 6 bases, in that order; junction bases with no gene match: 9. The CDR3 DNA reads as TGCAGCGCCGAGACAGGGCTGGGCGAGCAGTACTTC. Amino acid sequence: CSAETGLGEQYF.

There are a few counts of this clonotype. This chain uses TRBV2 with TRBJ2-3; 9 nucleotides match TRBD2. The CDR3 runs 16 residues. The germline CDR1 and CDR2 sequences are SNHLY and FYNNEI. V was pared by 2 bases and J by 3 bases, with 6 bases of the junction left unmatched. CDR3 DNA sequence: TGTGCCAGCAGTGAACCTGCGGGAGGGGGGACAGATACGCAGTATTTT. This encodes CASSEPAGGGTDTQYF.